This TCR beta chain was documented in a study of CD8 T cells in ankylosing spondylitis (dated by TCRdb to the late 2010s). Regarding the complete study: The study set out to find disease-linked TCR variants by profiling T cell receptor beta repertoires in ankylosing spondylitis patients and healthy donors. The full study cohort comprised 20 to 30 ankylosing spondylitis patients and around 100 healthy donors. Peripheral blood samples were taken, and synovial fluid was additionally collected from ankylosing spondylitis patients. What the research found in general, with its limitations: The disease-linked clones had a CD8+ phenotype and were found at relatively low frequencies in peripheral blood. A TCR beta motif made up of roughly eight highly homologous amino acid variants appeared to be characteristic of blood from ankylosing spondylitis patients. Some TCR beta motif variants had previously been reported in synovial fluid and blood of reactive arthritis patients, which suggested common disease-initiation mechanisms. Significant enrichment of the disease-linked clones was reported in matched synovial fluid samples from ankylosing spondylitis patients.

The CDR3 holds 16 amino acids from the cysteine to the phenylalanine. Left in the record is the CDR3 DNA by itself, 48 bases read in frame from the first base. Trimming removed 0 bases from V and 1 base from J, leaving 15 bases between the germline ends. CDR1 and CDR2, looked up from the germline V gene (reference sequence), are DFQATT and SNEGSKA. Comment on this clonotype: Its antigen is currently not known. The record has no base qualities; no much larger clone is one base away.

Sequencer: Illumina HiSeq 2500. Quantitative 5'-RACE with molecular barcodes was the method used to prepare the TCR beta libraries. Per the authors' processing: A new computational method based on a probabilistic model of VDJ rearrangement was used to identify disease-linked TCR variants. TCRdb passed the public sequencing reads through fastp at Q25 and MiXCR, retaining productive beta sequences. Merged by CDR3 protein, the rows form single entries marked with the most common genes and DNA. The V and J calls shown here were made by TCRdb, not taken from the authors' results. In this sample the table shows some 700,000 distinct CDR3 sequences, under 20% of which occur a single time. About 19% of the sample rests with the top ten.

The sequence is built from TRBV20-1 and TRBJ1-1; TRBD1 might be the D gene, on 5 matching bases. Sequenced sample: blood, either unsorted or a sorted T cell fraction (not recorded which). The origin of this receptor is a male donor with ankylosing spondylitis. For the CDR3, the sequence is CSARDGRGVTNTEAFF. The DNA sequence is given as TGCAGTGCTAGAGATGGCCGGGGGGTGACGAACACTGAAGCTTTCTTT.